In its sample, the clone carrying this TCR beta chain was seen a few times. Its matching antigen is unknown. This sample was included in a study of T-cell reconstitution after alpha-beta-depleted transplantation in children. Study observations and caveats: Approximately two months post-transplant, alpha-beta T cells reportedly originated from several hundred expanded graft clones.

Preparing the TCRbeta library involved the use of unique molecular identifiers. MiXCR, run by TCRdb on the PCR reads, gives a single entry per CDR3 protein. The sample consists of fewer than 700,000 distinct CDR3 sequences, approximately 13% of them appearing once. With 1 base removed from V and 6 bases from J, the gap between germline ends came to 22 bases. The length of the CDR3 is 17 residues. CDR1 and CDR2 from the germline V gene are SGHTA and FQGNSA. This receptor was identified in a male patient between 10 and 17 years old who had a stem cell transplant for acute myeloid leukemia, so the T cells may come from the graft donor. V gene TRBV7-2 combines with J gene TRBJ2-7; either TRBD1 or TRBD2 may supply D (6 bases each). The material sequenced was PBMCs, mostly from graft donor cells, taken 360 days after TCRalphabeta/CD19-depleted stem cell transplant. The CDR3 protein is CASSLVGGGMILLEQYF. The CDR3 bases are TGTGCCAGCAGCTTAGTCGGGGGCGGGATGATCCTTCTCGAGCAGTACTTC.